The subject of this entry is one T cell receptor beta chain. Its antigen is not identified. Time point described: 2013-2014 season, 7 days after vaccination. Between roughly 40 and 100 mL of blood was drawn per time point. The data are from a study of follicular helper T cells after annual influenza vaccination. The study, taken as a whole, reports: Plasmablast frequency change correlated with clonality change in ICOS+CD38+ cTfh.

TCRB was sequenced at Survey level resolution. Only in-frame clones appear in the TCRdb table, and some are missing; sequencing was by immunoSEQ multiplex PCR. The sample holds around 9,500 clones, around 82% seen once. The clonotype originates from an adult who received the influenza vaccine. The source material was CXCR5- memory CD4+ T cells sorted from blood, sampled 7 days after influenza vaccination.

CDR3 nucleotides: TGCGCCAGCAGAGAAGACCGCGGGGGGGCTTATCTGCAGTATTTT. This codes for CASREDRGGAYLQYF. The chain has TRBV4-3 and TRBJ2-3; 9 bases are shared with TRBD2. The CDR3 totals 15 residues. Germline V gene data show CDR1 as LGHNA and CDR2 as YSLEER. V was pared by 6 bases and J by 11 bases, with 15 bases of the junction left unmatched.